The 10 T cell receptor beta chains presented below share a single source sample, sequenced in a study of regulatory T cells in long-lasting Graves disease. Investigators prepared the TCR beta libraries by applying iRepertoire HTBI primers and Arm-PCR of CDR3 regions. Via MiXCR, TCRdb re-called the multiplex PCR reads, giving one row per CDR3 protein. This table holds roughly 400,000 distinct CDR3 sequences, roughly 21% found once. Time point: persistent/refractory GD, antithyroid drugs over 5 years with positive TRAb. PBMC-extracted RNA yielded the TCR library. The specimen comprised peripheral blood mononuclear cells (PBMCs), sampled when the disease was refractory, from a patient treated with antithyroid drugs. These receptors were obtained from a female donor with Graves disease.

The J gene is TRBJ2-5, the V gene TRBV5-6, with 13 bases identical to TRBD2. Germline CDR1 reads SGHDT; CDR2 reads YYEEEE. CDR3 length: 16 amino acids. Trimming took 1 base from V and 5 from J; bases not matched to a gene: 5. CDR3 loop: CASSLWGLAGRETQYF. DNA of the CDR3: TGTGCCAGCAGCTTGTGGGGACTAGCGGGAAGGGAGACCCAGTACTTC.

The chain couples TRBV5-8 to TRBJ2-5, with D perhaps TRBD1 (8 bases). The J call may be faulty, since TRBJ2-7 better matches the DNA end. Germline assignment: CDR1 SGHTS and CDR2 YDEGEE. The CDR3 covers 15 residues. CDR3 in DNA: TGTGCCAGCAGCCTACAGGGGGGGAGCTCCTACGAGCAGTACTTC. Residues: CASSLQGGSSYEQYF.

The gene calls are TRBV20-1 and TRBJ2-1; possibly TRBD1 for D (6 bases). Germline loops: CDR1 DFQATT, CDR2 SNEGSKA (reference sequence). This CDR3 is built from 12 residues. CDR3: CNVQGQINEQFF. CDR3 nucleotides: TGCAATGTACAGGGCCAAATCAATGAGCAGTTCTTC.

This clonotype has only a few counts. The chain combines TRBV7-9 with TRBJ1-1; D remains ambiguous. The CDR3 has 14 amino acids. The germline CDR1 and CDR2 sequences are SEHNR and FQNEAQ (reference sequence). V shed 3 bases and J shed 0 bases, with 8 bases lying between them. The CDR3 DNA sequence: TGTGCCAGCAGCTTTGGGTTAATGAACACTGAAGCTTTCTTT. Translated, it gives CASSFGLMNTEAFF.

This clonotype was counted ten times or more. The genes are TRBV7-8 and TRBJ2-7; TRBD2 matches 9 bases. This CDR3 has 15 residues. J gave up 3 bases and V 6 bases, and 9 bases lay outside the gene matches. Per germline, CDR1 SGHVS and CDR2 FQNEAQ. The CDR3 sequence is CASSRPGTSLYEQYF. CDR3 in DNA: TGTGCCAGCAGTCGTCCCGGGACTAGCCTCTACGAGCAGTACTTC.

This clonotype was picked up many times. J is TRBJ1-1 and V is TRBV28; 8 nucleotides agree with TRBD1. The CDR3 is made up of 17 amino acids. The J segment lost 1 base and the V segment lost 1 base, leaving 8 bases of the junction unmatched. Germline assignment: CDR1 MDHEN and CDR2 SYDVKM. CDR3 DNA sequence: TGTGCCAGCAGTTTATTATGGGACAGGCTTTCGAACACTGAAGCTTTCTTT. It specifies CASSLLWDRLSNTEAFF.

This rearrangement joins TRBV11-2 to TRBJ2-5; tentatively, D is TRBD2 (5 bases). The germline gives CDR1 SGHAT, CDR2 FQNNGV. Trimming pared 5 bases from V and 9 bases from J, leaving 16 bases between. The CDR3 has 13 amino acids. The CDR3 sequence: CASSQDGGRAQYF. The CDR3 DNA is TGTGCCAGCAGCCAAGATGGAGGCCGGGCCCAGTACTTC. The full variable domain, completed using reference TRBV11-2 and TRBJ2-5, is EAGVAQSPRYKIIEKRQSVAFWCNPISGHATLYWYQQILGQGPKLLIQFQNNGVVDDSQLPKDRFSAERLKGVDSTLKIQPAKLEDSAVYLCASSQDGGRAQYFGPGTRLLVL.

The V and J genes are TRBV28 and TRBJ2-1; 9 bases align to TRBD1. V gave up 5 bases and J gave up 8 bases; unmatched junction bases: 10. This CDR3 is 15 amino acids long. Per germline, CDR1 MDHEN and CDR2 SYDVKM. The CDR3 spells CASSARTGASDEQFF. CDR3 nucleotide sequence: TGTGCCAGCAGTGCCCGGACAGGGGCGAGCGATGAGCAGTTCTTC.

This clonotype appeared a single time. The chain uses TRBV11-2 and TRBJ2-3; 14 bases are a match to TRBD2. The CDR3 consists of 16 residues. Trimming took 3 bases from V and 4 from J; bases not matched to a gene: 3. The germline CDR1 and CDR2 sequences are SGHAT and FQNNGV. This CDR3 is CASSLTSGRASDTQYF. The CDR3 nucleotides read TGTGCCAGCAGCTTGACTAGCGGGAGGGCCTCAGATACGCAGTATTTT.

This clonotype showed up just a few times. The J gene is TRBJ2-1, the V gene TRBV28; TRBD2 matches 8 bases. V gave up 7 bases and J gave up 4 bases; unmatched junction bases: 9. The V gene's germline CDR1 is MDHEN and CDR2 SYDVKM. The CDR3 contains 15 residues. In nucleotides, the CDR3 is TGTGCCAGCATATCCCCTAGCGGGCTTTACAATGAGCAGTTCTTC. Protein sequence: CASISPSGLYNEQFF.